These 28 T cell receptor beta chains share one sample of origin, sequenced in a study of T cells in women clearing cervical HPV infection. Sequenced by immunoSEQ multiplex PCR; TCRdb stores in-frame clones only, minus some. The sample totals tens of thousands of clones. Sequenced material: blood buffy coat. The source of these receptors is a woman between 18 and 70 years old with a cervical HPV16 infection that either progressed to CIN3+ or cleared (not recorded which).

As regards this clone: The CDR3 goes on 3 residues after the read ends, and that part is filled in from the germline J gene. The chain has TRBV18 and TRBJ2-3; D is perhaps TRBD2 (6 bases). V was shortened by 6 bases and J by 2 bases, with 9 bases between the two germline ends. This CDR3 is built from 13 residues. From germline, CDR1 is KGHSH and CDR2 LQKENI. This chain's CDR3 is CASSSGLTDTQYF. The DNA read from the CDR3 is TGTGCCAGCTCTTCGGGACTCACAGATACG.

Here the CDR3 reads CASSQFSGEQPQHF. The part of the CDR3 DNA that was read is TGCGCCAGCAGCCAATTTTCAGGGGAGCAGCCC. This chain uses TRBV4-1 with TRBJ1-5; a weak D match, TRBD1 (6 bases). The read terminates 3 residues before the CDR3 end, so the remaining end is supplied by the germline J gene. Trimming took off 2 bases at V and 7 bases at J, with 12 bases between the two ends. Germline V CDR1 and CDR2: MGHRA, YSYEKL. There are 14 residues in the CDR3.

The covered CDR3 bases are TGTGCCAGCAGCTCCCTACAAGGGACAGGAGAAAAA. It yields the protein CASSSLQGTGEK. The full-length CDR3 reads as CASSSLQGTGEKLFF. This chain links TRBV7-2 with TRBJ1-4; 8 bases fit TRBD1. From the germline J gene comes the end of the CDR3, since the read stops 3 residues before it. The length of the CDR3 is 15 residues. V was pared by 4 bases and J by 8 bases, with 9 bases of the junction left unmatched. Germline V lookup: CDR1 SGHTA, CDR2 FQGNSA.

As concerns this clone: Sequencing ends 3 residues short of the CDR3 end; the germline J gene provides the rest. This chain connects TRBV20-1 to TRBJ1-2; 9 nucleotides agree with TRBD1. This CDR3 is 14 amino acids long. V was clipped by 5 bases and J by 7 bases; unmatched bases: 11. In germline, CDR1 is DFQATT, CDR2 SNEGSKA (reference sequence). CDR3 residues: CSAPTGQGLRGYTF. The sequenced part of the CDR3 DNA is TGCAGTGCTCCTACGGGACAGGGTCTCCGTGGC.

To note about this clone: The CDR3 end is not reached by the read, which stops 3 residues before it; the germline J gene fills it in. V and J are TRBV7-2 and TRBJ2-3; D uncertain. The CDR3 loop spans 15 amino acids. Trimming cost V 0 bases and J 3 bases, with 10 bases left between them. Per germline, CDR1 SGHTA and CDR2 FQGNSA. CDR3 DNA, as far as it was read: TGTGCCAGCAGCTTAGCCCACAGCAGTACAGATACG. Its translation is CASSLAHSSTDT. The CDR3 reads in full as CASSLAHSSTDTQYF.

As concerns this clone: The read finishes 3 residues shy of the CDR3 end, and the germline J gene is used to complete it. The chain couples TRBV7-9 to TRBJ2-2; 10 bases are shared with TRBD1. Germline assignment: CDR1 SEHNR and CDR2 FQNEAQ (reference sequence). V was pared by 8 bases and J by 7 bases, with 4 bases of the junction left unmatched. The CDR3 loop spans 13 amino acids. The CDR3 reads CASPDRGDGELFF. CDR3 DNA, as far as it was read: TGTGCCAGCCCGGACAGGGGGGACGGGGAG.

In the case of this clone: The observed sequence ends 3 residues before the CDR3 terminus, with the missing tail filled in from the germline J gene. The V and J genes are TRBV19 and TRBJ1-6; tentative D call: TRBD1 (5 bases). CDR1 is LNHDA, CDR2 SQIVND, per germline (reference sequence). The CDR3 runs 15 residues. Trimming removed 7 bases at V and 6 bases at J, with 16 bases between. The CDR3 sequence: CASTMGRGGNSPLHF. Incomplete CDR3 DNA: TGTGCCAGTACCATGGGGAGGGGAGGTAATTCACCC.

A note on this clone: The read gets to within 3 residues of the CDR3 end, and the germline J gene fills in the rest. The V call is TRBV29-1, the J call TRBJ1-4, with D perhaps TRBD1 (5 bases). This CDR3 contains 14 residues. Per germline, CDR1 SQVTM and CDR2 ANQGSEA. V lost 6 bases and J lost 7, with 18 bases in between. CDR3 bases read: TGCAGCGTAATTGGCGGGGGTGGTGGTGAAAAA. Encoded protein: CSVIGGGGGEK. The whole CDR3 region reads CSVIGGGGGEKLFF.

A word on this clone: The read terminates 3 residues before the CDR3 end, so the remaining end is supplied by the germline J gene. This chain links TRBV9 with TRBJ2-7, with D uncertain. V shed 0 bases and J shed 5 bases, with 9 bases lying between them. CDR1 SGDLS and CDR2 YYNGEE come from the germline V gene. The CDR3 sequence is 13 residues long. CDR3 bases read: TGTGCCAGCAGCGTAGAAGGGCTGGACGAG. Protein product: CASSVEGLDE. The full CDR3 is CASSVEGLDEQYF.

The sequenced part of the CDR3 DNA is TGTGCCAGCAGCTTGGACAGGGTCGATTCACCC. Encoded protein: CASSLDRVDSP. The complete CDR3 reads CASSLDRVDSPLHF. The V call is TRBV5-6, the J call TRBJ1-6; D might be TRBD1 (6 bases). The sequence runs out 3 residues before the end of the CDR3; the remainder is reconstructed from the germline J gene. Germline assignment: CDR1 SGHDT and CDR2 YYEEEE. The germline V and J ends were trimmed by 0 bases and 8 bases, with 9 bases remaining between them. The CDR3 is made up of 14 amino acids.

In regard to this clone: Coverage ceases 3 residues before the CDR3 finishes, and the germline J gene fills in the end. This sequence joins TRBV6-1 and TRBJ1-5, with D uncertain. This CDR3 has 13 amino acids. Trimming removed 4 bases at V and 4 bases at J, with 8 bases between. Per germline, CDR1 MNHNS and CDR2 SASEGT. Incomplete CDR3 DNA: TGTGCCAGCAGTGTAAACCTAAATCAGCCC. Protein product: CASSVNLNQP. The whole CDR3 reads CASSVNLNQPQHF.

Concerning this clone: The junction departs from germline at one end; a sequencing error may be responsible. The CDR3 end lies 3 residues beyond the end of the read and is filled in from the germline J gene. V and J are TRBV20-1 and TRBJ2-7; TRBD1 matches at 8 bases. The CDR3 extends over 13 amino acids. The germline V gene encodes CDR1 DFQATT and CDR2 SNEGSKA (reference sequence). The CDR3 DNA, read in part, is TGCAGTGTTAGAAGACAGGGGAGCGACGAG. Amino acids: CSVRRQGSDE. The entire CDR3 reads CSVRRQGSDEQYF.

Regarding this clone: The CDR3 goes on 3 residues after the read ends, and that part is filled in from the germline J gene. The chain employs TRBV5-6 and TRBJ2-3; 7 bases line up with TRBD1. The CDR3 has 14 residues. Germline CDR1 reads SGHDT; CDR2 reads YYEEEE. The CDR3 protein is CASSSTSGGQPQYF. The sequenced part of the CDR3 DNA is TGTGCCAGCAGCTCCACCTCAGGGGGTCAGCCG.

Remarks on this clone: From the germline J gene comes the end of the CDR3, since the read stops 3 residues before it. The chain employs TRBV6-2 or TRBV6-3 and TRBJ1-2; 12 bases fit TRBD1. In germline, CDR1 is MNHEY, CDR2 SVGEGT. This CDR3 has 16 residues. Here the CDR3 reads CASSYGTGGVRGDYTF. The part of the CDR3 DNA that was read is TGTGCCAGCAGTTACGGGACAGGGGGCGTAAGGGGCGAC.

On this clone itself: The CDR3 end is not reached by the read, which stops 3 residues before it; the germline J gene fills it in. V usage is TRBV30 and J usage is TRBJ1-1, with D hard to call. Trimming took off 6 bases at V and 5 bases at J, with 10 bases between the two ends. The CDR3 length is 11 residues. Germline V gene data show CDR1 as GTSNPN and CDR2 as SVGIG (reference sequence). The CDR3 here is CACSPETEAFF. CDR3 DNA, as far as it was read: TGTGCCTGTAGCCCTGAGACTGAA.

About this clone: The read halts 3 residues ahead of the CDR3 end, with the missing end drawn from the germline J gene. The genes are TRBV29-1 and TRBJ1-2, with D perhaps TRBD1 (6 bases). The CDR3 is made up of 14 amino acids. Germline loops: CDR1 SQVTM, CDR2 ANQGSEA. The V gene lost 4 bases and the J gene lost 4 bases, with 16 bases spanning the gap. CDR3 protein: CSVAGLRGGYGYTF. The CDR3 bases that were read are TGCAGCGTTGCGGGTCTTAGGGGGGGCTATGGC.

With regard to this clone: The sequenced fragment ends 3 residues before the CDR3 boundary, so the rest is inferred from the germline J gene. V is TRBV14 and J is TRBJ2-7, with 8 positions matching TRBD1. V was clipped by 1 base and J by 2 bases; unmatched bases: 7. Germline-derived CDR1 and CDR2 are SGHDN and FVKESK. The CDR3 extends over 16 amino acids. The CDR3 protein is CASSQGQGMSAYEQYF. The sequenced part of the CDR3 DNA is TGTGCCAGCAGCCAAGGACAGGGGATGTCGGCCTACGAG.

In the case of this clone: The read is 3 residues too short to cover the CDR3 end, so that end is filled in from the germline J gene. This chain connects TRBV13 to TRBJ2-5, with D possibly TRBD2 on 5 matching bases. V lost 2 bases and J lost 5, with 12 bases in between. The CDR3 runs to 14 residues. Germline CDR1 is PRHDT and CDR2 is FYEKMQ (reference sequence). CDR3 amino acids: CASSLLAGEETQYF. The sequenced part of the CDR3 DNA is TGTGCCAGCAGCTTACTGGCCGGGGAGGAGACC.

Worth noting for this clone: The sequenced fragment ends 3 residues before the CDR3 boundary, so the rest is inferred from the germline J gene. The chain employs TRBV12-3 or TRBV12-4 and TRBJ2-1; 12 bases line up with TRBD2. The CDR3 loop spans 17 amino acids. The ends lost 5 bases at V and 1 base at J; junction bases unmatched: 6. The CDR3 here is CASSTQTSGRSYNEQFF. The DNA read from the CDR3 is TGTGCCAGCAGTACCCAGACTAGCGGGAGATCCTACAATGAG.

About this clone itself: The read comes to an end 3 residues before the CDR3 does, leaving the germline J gene to fill in the end. This chain uses TRBV7-3 with TRBJ2-2; D is possibly TRBD1 (6 bases). This CDR3 contains 18 residues. Germline V gene lookup returns CDR1 SGHTA and CDR2 FQGTGA. CDR3 region: CASSFLGQGSLRANVLFF. The CDR3 bases that were read are TGTGCCAGCAGCTTCTTGGGGCAGGGGAGCCTTAGGGCCAACGTG.

As concerns this clone: The read is 3 residues too short to cover the CDR3 end, so that end is filled in from the germline J gene. The chain carries TRBV11-2 and TRBJ2-7; D remains unclear. This CDR3 is 10 amino acids long. Trimming shortened V by 4 bases and J by 5 bases, and 3 bases separated the two germline ends. CDR1 is SGHAT and CDR2 is FQNNGV in the germline V gene. The sequenced part of the CDR3 DNA is TGTGCCAGCAGCTCTAACGAG. Protein product: CASSSNE. The whole CDR3 protein is CASSSNEQYF.

Notes on this clone: The read terminates 3 residues ahead of where the CDR3 ends, so the germline J gene completes it. V gene TRBV5-1 combines with J gene TRBJ2-3; TRBD2 matches at 11 bases. Germline-derived CDR1 and CDR2 are SGHRS and YFSETQ. The CDR3 consists of 15 residues. J lost 3 bases, V lost 0 bases, and 0 bases had no gene match. Here the CDR3 reads CASSLASGGTDTQYF. Incomplete CDR3 DNA: TGCGCCAGCAGCTTGGCTAGCGGGGGGACAGATACG.

By frequency, this clone registers medium-sized. The read gets to within 3 residues of the CDR3 end, and the germline J gene fills in the rest. The rearrangement uses TRBV7-6 and TRBJ2-7; 7 bases line up with TRBD1. This CDR3 is built from 15 residues. V was pared by 4 bases and J by 0 bases, with 6 bases of the junction left unmatched. Germline V gene sequence: CDR1 SGHVS, CDR2 FNYEAQ. CDR3 loop: CASSSIRDSSYEQYF. The covered CDR3 bases are TGTGCCAGCAGCTCAATCCGGGACAGCTCCTACGAG.

With regard to this clone: The CDR3 end is not reached by the read, which stops 3 residues before it; the germline J gene fills it in. The chain couples TRBV4-2 to TRBJ2-4; 9 bases fit TRBD1. Germline CDR1 LGHNA, CDR2 YNFKEQ. V lost 4 bases, J lost 0 bases, and 10 bases stayed unmatched. The CDR3 is made up of 18 amino acids. CDR3 DNA (partial): TGTGCCAGCAGCCGCCTACACCGGGACAGGGTAGCCAAAAACATT. It translates to CASSRLHRDRVAKNI. The complete CDR3 protein is CASSRLHRDRVAKNIQYF.

A remark on this clone: The read stops 3 residues short of the end of the CDR3; the missing end is completed from the germline J gene. V gene TRBV19 combines with J gene TRBJ2-7; either TRBD1 or TRBD2 may fit D (5 bases each). Germline assignment: CDR1 LNHDA and CDR2 SQIVND (reference sequence). The CDR3 covers 14 residues. Between the trimmed V and J ends, which lost 7 bases and 5 bases, there was a span of 18 bases. Here the CDR3 reads CASTTSRGDNEQYF. The part of the CDR3 DNA that was read is TGTGCCAGTACCACAAGCCGAGGGGATAACGAG.

A remark on this clone: Coverage ceases 3 residues before the CDR3 finishes, and the germline J gene fills in the end. The chain joins TRBV5-1 to TRBJ1-4; possibly TRBD1 for D (5 bases). The CDR3 has 16 residues. Per germline, CDR1 SGHRS and CDR2 YFSETQ. The sequenced CDR3 bases are TGCGCCAGCAGCTTAAGGGGAACTGCTGGGGCCAACGTA. Translated, it gives CASSLRGTAGANV. The entire CDR3 is CASSLRGTAGANVLFF.

Of note for this clone: The read halts 3 residues ahead of the CDR3 end, with the missing end drawn from the germline J gene. This chain connects TRBV4-1 to TRBJ2-5; D unclear. Germline lookup yields CDR1 MGHRA and CDR2 YSYEKL. V was trimmed by 2 bases and J by 1 base, leaving 11 bases between them. This CDR3 has 15 amino acids. The chain's CDR3 is CASSQRQAPQETQYF. CDR3 DNA, as far as it was read: TGCGCCAGCAGCCAACGTCAAGCGCCCCAAGAGACC.

Turning to this clone: The read ends 3 residues early relative to the CDR3; the germline J gene fills the gap. The rearrangement links TRBV7-2 to TRBJ2-7; 8 bases are a match to TRBD2. In germline, CDR1 is SGHTA, CDR2 FQGNSA. The CDR3 is made up of 14 amino acids. The trim removed 8 bases at V and 0 bases at J, leaving 6 bases unmatched. The sequenced part of the CDR3 DNA is TGTGCCAGCCGTCGGGGGGGGAGCTCCTACGAG. This codes for CASRRGGSSYE. From start to end, the CDR3 is CASRRGGSSYEQYF.